The entry below gives a single T cell receptor beta chain sequence along with its context. Antigen unknown. The junction and the germline gene differ at one end; a read error may be behind it. The same CDR3 arises from other DNA sequences in this sample as well. The data are from a study of memory B cells and T cells in multiple sclerosis. Findings of the study overall: Shared clonotype counts depended on differing compartment clone-set sizes and were normalized.

Assay used: immunoSEQ multiplex PCR; TCRdb lists only in-frame clones, some missing. This table has more than 12,000 clones, approximately 69% appearing once. The CDR3 length is 13 residues. Germline V gene data show CDR1 as LNHNV and CDR2 as YYDKDF (reference sequence). The chain joins TRBV15 to TRBJ1-2, with D tentatively TRBD1 (6 bases). The receptor was isolated from a human donor with multiple sclerosis. The sequenced material came from memory (CD45RO+) CD4+ T cells from blood. The CDR3 bases are TGTGCGACCAGCAGAGACGGGACATTTTACTACACCTTC. It yields the protein CATSRDGTFYYTF.